This T cell receptor beta chain appears in the sequencing data of a study of response to subunit inactivated influenza vaccine. Broader study findings: New T cells are recruited in small numbers by each seasonal influenza vaccination, according to the authors' suggestion.

CDR1 is ENHRY and CDR2 is SYGVKD in the germline V gene. V lost 4 bases and J lost 1, with 18 bases in between. There are 17 residues in the CDR3. TCRdb redid the calling of the RT-PCR reads with MiXCR, one entry per CDR3 protein. The data show 700,000 to 800,000 distinct CDR3 sequences, less than 20% seen once. A word on this clonotype: Its specificity is not known.

The sequencing here drew on PBMCs from blood, taken more than 4 days after vaccination. The gene calls are TRBV10-3 and TRBJ2-3; possibly TRBD1 or TRBD2 for D (5 bases each). This TCR was recovered from a man between 50 and 59 years old who received an inactivated influenza vaccine. The CDR3 region has the DNA TGTGCCATCAGTGGCCCACTAAGCGGACACCGCACAGATACGCAGTATTTT. Its protein product is CAISGPLSGHRTDTQYF.